This T cell receptor beta chain was recovered during a study of T cells in Graves' hyperthyroidism and ophthalmopathy. Notes on the study in general: Separating ophthalmopathy from stable hyperthyroidism was achieved by a 13 V-J model. The blood repertoire included most of the expanded thyroid clonotypes above 0.001.

Investigators excluded patients with uncontrolled infection, other autoimmune disease, pregnancy or lactation. TCR beta CDR3 region amplification was performed from RNA transcripts. The TCR CDR3 was amplified in a first-round RT-PCR using the HTBI primer set. TCRdb passed the multiplex PCR reads through MiXCR, listing each CDR3 protein once. The top ten hold 40% to 45% of the sample, which has over 350,000 distinct CDR3 sequences, less than 20% seen once. This clonotype was counted many times. Its cognate antigen is unknown. The sequenced sample consisted of blood. The source is a man younger than 30 with Graves' ophthalmopathy.

The CDR3 sequence: CASSQGADEQYF. The CDR3 nucleotides are TGTGCCAGCAGCCAGGGAGCAGACGAGCAGTACTTC. The rearrangement uses TRBV7-9 and TRBJ2-7; D may correspond to TRBD1 or TRBD2 (5 bases each). The CDR3 is 12 amino acids. The germline V gene encodes CDR1 SEHNR and CDR2 FQNEAQ (reference sequence). Between the trimmed V and J ends, which lost 5 bases and 5 bases, there was a span of 10 bases.